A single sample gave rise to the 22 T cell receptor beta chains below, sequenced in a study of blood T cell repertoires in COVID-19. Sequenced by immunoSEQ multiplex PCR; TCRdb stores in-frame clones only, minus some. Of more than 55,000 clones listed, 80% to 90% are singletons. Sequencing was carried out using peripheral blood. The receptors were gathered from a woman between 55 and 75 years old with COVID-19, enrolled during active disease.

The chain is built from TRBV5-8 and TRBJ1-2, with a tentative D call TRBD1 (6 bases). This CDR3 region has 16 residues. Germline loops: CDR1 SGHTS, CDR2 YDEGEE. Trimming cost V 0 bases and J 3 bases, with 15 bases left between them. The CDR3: CASSLGTGIVDYGYTF. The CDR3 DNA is TGTGCCAGCAGCTTGGGAACAGGGATCGTTGACTATGGCTACACCTTC.

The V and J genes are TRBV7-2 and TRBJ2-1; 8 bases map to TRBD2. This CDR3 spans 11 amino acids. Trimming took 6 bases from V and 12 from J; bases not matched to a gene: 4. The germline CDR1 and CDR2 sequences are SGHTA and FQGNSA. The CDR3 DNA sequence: TGTGCCAGCAGTCTGGGACTAGGGCAGTTCTTC. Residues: CASSLGLGQFF. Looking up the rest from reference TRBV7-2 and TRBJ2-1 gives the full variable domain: GAGVSQSPSNKVTEKGKDVELRCDPISGHTALYWYRQSLGQGLEFLIYFQGNSAPDKSGLPSDRFSAERTGGSVSTLTIQRTQQEDSAVYLCASSLGLGQFFGPGTRLTVL.

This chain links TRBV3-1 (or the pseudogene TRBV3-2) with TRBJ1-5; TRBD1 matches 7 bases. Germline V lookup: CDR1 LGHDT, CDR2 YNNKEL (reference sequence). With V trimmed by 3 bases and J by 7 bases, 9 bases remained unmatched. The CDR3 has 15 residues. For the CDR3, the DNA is TGTGCCAGCAGCCATTTCCAGGGGGGAGGACAGCCCCAGCATTTT. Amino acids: CASSHFQGGGQPQHF.

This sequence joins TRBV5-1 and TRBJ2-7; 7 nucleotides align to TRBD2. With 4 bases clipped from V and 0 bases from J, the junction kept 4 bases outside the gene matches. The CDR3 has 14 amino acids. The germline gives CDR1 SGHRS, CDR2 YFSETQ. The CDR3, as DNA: TGCGCCAGCAGCCGACTAGCTAACTCCTACGAGCAGTACTTC. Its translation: CASSRLANSYEQYF.

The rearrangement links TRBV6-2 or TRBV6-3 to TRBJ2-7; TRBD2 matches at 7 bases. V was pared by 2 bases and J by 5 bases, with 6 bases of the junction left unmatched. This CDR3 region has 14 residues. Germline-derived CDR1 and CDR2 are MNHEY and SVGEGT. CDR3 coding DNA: TGTGCCAGCAGTTACGGGCGGGAGAGGGACGAGCAGTACTTC. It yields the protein CASSYGRERDEQYF.

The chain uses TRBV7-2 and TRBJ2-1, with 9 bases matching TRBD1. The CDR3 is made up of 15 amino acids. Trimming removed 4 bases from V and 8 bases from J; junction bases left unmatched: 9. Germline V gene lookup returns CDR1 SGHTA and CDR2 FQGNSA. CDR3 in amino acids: CASSSGTGIFDEQFF. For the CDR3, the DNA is TGTGCCAGCAGCTCCGGGACAGGGATCTTTGATGAGCAGTTCTTC.

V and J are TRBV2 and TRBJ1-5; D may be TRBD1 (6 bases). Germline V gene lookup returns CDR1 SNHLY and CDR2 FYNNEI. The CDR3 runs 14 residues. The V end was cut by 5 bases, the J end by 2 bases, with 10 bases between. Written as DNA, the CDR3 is TGTGCCAGCAGTTGGGGGCAGCGCAATCAGCCCCAGCATTTT. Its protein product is CASSWGQRNQPQHF.

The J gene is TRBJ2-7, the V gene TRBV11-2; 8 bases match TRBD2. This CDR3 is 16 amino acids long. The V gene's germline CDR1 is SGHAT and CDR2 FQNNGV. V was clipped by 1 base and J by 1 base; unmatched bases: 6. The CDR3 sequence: CASSLVGGRLSYEQYF. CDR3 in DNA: TGTGCCAGCAGCTTAGTAGGCGGGAGGCTTTCCTACGAGCAGTACTTC.

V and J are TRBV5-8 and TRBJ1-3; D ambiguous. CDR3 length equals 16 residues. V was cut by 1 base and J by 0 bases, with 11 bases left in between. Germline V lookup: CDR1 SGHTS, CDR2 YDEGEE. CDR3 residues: CASSLRGGISGNTIYF. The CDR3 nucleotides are TGTGCCAGCAGCTTGAGAGGCGGTATCTCTGGAAACACCATATATTTT.

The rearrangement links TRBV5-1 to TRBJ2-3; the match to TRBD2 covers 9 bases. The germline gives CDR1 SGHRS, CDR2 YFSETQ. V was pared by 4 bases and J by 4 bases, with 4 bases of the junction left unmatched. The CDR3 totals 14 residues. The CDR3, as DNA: TGCGCCAGCAGCCTTAGCGGGAGCCCAGATACGCAGTATTTT. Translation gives CASSLSGSPDTQYF.

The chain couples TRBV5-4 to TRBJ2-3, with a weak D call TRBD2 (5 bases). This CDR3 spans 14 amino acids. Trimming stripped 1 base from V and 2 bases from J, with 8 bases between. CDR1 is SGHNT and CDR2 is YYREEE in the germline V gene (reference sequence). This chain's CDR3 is CASSLKRNTDTQYF. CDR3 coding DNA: TGTGCCAGCAGCTTGAAGCGGAACACAGATACGCAGTATTTT.

CDR3 DNA: TGCAGCGTGATACTCCAGGGTTTAGAGAGTCAGCCCCAGCATTTT. Its protein product is CSVILQGLESQPQHF. V is TRBV29-1 and J is TRBJ1-5, with D perhaps TRBD1 (5 bases). This CDR3 comprises 15 residues. Germline lookup yields CDR1 SQVTM and CDR2 ANQGSEA. V gave up 6 bases and J gave up 6 bases, with 21 bases separating them.

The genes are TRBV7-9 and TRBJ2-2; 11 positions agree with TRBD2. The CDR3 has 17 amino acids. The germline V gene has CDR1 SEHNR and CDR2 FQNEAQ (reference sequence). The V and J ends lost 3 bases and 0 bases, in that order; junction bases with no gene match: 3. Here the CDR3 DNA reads TGTGCCAGCAGCTTTAGCGGGAGGGGAGCGAACACCGGGGAGCTGTTTTTT. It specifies CASSFSGRGANTGELFF.

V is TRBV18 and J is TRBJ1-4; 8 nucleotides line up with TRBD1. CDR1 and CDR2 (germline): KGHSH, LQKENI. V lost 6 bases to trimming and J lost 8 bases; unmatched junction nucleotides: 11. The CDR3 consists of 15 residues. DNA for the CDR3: TGTGCCAGCTCGGTTTTCGACAGGGGAGGCGAAAAACTGTTTTTT. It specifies CASSVFDRGGEKLFF.

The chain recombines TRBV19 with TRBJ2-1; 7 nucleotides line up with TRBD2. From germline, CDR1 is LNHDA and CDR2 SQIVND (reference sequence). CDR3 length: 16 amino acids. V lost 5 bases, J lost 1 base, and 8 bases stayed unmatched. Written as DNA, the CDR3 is TGTGCCAGTAGTTCCCCGGGGGGTGGGTCCTACAATGAGCAGTTCTTC. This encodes CASSSPGGGSYNEQFF. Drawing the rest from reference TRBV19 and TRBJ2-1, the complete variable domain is DGGITQSPKYLFRKEGQNVTLSCEQNLNHDAMYWYRQDPGQGLRLIYYSQIVNDFQKGDIAEGYSVSREKKESFPLTVTSAQKNPTAFYLCASSSPGGGSYNEQFFGPGTRLTVL.

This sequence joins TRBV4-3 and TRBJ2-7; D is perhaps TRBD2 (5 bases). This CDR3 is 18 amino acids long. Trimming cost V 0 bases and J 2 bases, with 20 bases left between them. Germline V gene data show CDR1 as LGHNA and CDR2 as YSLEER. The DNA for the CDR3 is TGCGCCAGCAGCCAAGATCGGGGAGCCAGAACCCCGCCCTACGAGCAGTACTTC. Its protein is CASSQDRGARTPPYEQYF.

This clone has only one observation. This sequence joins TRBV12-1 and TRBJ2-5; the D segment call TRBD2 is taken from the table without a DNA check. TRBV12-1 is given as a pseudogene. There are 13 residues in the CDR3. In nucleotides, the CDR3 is TGTGCCAGCAGCTTTGGGAGCCAAGAGACCCAGTACTTC. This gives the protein CASSFGSQETQYF.

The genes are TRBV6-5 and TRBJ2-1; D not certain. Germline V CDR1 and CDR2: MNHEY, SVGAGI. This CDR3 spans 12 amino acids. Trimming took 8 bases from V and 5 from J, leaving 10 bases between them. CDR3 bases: TGTGCCAGCGCGAACCCGAACAATGAGCAGTTCTTC. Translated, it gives CASANPNNEQFF.

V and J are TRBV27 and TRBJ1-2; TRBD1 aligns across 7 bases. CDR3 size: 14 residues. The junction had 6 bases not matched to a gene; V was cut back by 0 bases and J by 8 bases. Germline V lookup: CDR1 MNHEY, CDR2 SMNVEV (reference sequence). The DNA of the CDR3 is TGTGCCAGCAGTTTATCGAGGACAGGTATCGGCTACACCTTC. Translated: CASSLSRTGIGYTF.

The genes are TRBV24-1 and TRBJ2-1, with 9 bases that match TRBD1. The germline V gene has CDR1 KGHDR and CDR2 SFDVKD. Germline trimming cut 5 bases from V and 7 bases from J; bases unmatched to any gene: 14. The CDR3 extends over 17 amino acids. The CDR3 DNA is TGTGCCACCAGTGTATTTGATGGGACAGGGAGTGGAAATGAGCAGTTCTTC. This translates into CATSVFDGTGSGNEQFF.

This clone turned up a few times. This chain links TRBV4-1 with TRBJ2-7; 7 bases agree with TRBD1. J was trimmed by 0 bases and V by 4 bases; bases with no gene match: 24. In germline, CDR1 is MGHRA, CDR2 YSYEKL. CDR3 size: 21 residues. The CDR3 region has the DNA TGCGCCAGCAGCCCCGGCCGACTCCGAGCCCAAGTGGGGACAGACTCCTACGAGCAGTACTTC. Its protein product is CASSPGRLRAQVGTDSYEQYF.

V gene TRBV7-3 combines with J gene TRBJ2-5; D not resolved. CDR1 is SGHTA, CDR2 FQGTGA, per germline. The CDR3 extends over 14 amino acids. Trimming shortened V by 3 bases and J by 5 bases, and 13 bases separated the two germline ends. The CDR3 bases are TGTGCCAGCAGCTTCGAGAGGCTCCCGGAGACCCAGTACTTC. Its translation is CASSFERLPETQYF.